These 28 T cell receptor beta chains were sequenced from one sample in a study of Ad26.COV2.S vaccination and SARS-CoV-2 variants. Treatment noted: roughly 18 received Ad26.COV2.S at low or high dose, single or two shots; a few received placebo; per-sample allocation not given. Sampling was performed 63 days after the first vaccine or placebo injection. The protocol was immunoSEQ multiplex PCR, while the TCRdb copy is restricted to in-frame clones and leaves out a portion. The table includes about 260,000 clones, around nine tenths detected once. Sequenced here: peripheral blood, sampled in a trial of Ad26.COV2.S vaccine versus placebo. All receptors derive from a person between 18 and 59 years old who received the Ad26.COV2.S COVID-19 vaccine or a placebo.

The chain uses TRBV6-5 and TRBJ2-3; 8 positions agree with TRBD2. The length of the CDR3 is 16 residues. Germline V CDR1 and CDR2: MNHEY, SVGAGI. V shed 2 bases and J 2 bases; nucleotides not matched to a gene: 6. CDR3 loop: CASSYSSGEFTDTQYF. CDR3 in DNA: TGTGCCAGCAGTTACAGTAGCGGGGAGTTCACAGATACGCAGTATTTT.

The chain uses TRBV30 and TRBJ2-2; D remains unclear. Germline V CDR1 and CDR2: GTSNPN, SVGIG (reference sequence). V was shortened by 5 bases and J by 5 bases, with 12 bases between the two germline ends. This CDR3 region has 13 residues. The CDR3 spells CAWQKVATGELFF. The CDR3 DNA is TGTGCCTGGCAAAAGGTGGCGACCGGGGAGCTGTTTTTT.

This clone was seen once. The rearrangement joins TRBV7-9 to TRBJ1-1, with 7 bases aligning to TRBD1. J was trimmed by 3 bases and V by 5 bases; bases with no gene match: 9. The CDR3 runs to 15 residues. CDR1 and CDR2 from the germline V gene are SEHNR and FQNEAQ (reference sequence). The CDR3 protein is CASSVDRVGYTEAFF. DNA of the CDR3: TGTGCCAGCAGCGTCGACAGGGTGGGTTACACTGAAGCTTTCTTT.

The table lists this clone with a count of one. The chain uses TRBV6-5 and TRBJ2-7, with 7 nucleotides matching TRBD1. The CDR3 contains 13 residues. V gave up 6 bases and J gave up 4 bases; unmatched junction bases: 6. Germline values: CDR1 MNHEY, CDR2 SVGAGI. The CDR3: CASRGQLSYEQYV. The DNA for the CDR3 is TGTGCCAGCAGGGGACAGCTATCGTACGAGCAGTACGTC.

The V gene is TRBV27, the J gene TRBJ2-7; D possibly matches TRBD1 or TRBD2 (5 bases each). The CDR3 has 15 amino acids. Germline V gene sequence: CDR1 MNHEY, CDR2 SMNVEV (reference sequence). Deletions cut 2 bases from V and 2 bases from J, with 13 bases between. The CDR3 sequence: CASSLVSWGTYEQYF. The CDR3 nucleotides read TGTGCCAGCAGTTTAGTGAGTTGGGGGACCTACGAGCAGTACTTC.

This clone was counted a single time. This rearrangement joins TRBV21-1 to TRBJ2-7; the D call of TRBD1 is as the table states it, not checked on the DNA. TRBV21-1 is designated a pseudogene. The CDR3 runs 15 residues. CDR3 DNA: TGTGCTAGCAGCTCCCCCCGGGACAGGTTCTACGAGCAGTACTTC. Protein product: CASSSPRDRFYEQYF.

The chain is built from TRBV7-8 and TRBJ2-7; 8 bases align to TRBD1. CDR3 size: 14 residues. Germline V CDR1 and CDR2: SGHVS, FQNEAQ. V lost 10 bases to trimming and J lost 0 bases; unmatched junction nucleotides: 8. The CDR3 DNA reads TGTGCCACCACTCGGACAGGGCTCTCCTACGAGCAGTACTTC. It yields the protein CATTRTGLSYEQYF.

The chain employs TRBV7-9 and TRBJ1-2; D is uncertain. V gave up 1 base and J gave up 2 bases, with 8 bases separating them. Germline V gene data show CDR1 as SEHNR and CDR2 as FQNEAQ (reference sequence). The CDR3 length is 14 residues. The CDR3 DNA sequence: TGTGCCAGCAGCTTAGAAGTGCCCAACTATGGCTACACCTTC. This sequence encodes CASSLEVPNYGYTF.

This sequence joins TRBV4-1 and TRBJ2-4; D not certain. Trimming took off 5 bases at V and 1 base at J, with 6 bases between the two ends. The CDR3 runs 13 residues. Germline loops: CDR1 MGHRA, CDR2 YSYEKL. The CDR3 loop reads CASSRVAKNIQYF. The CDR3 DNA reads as TGCGCCAGCAGCAGGGTCGCCAAAAACATTCAGTACTTC.

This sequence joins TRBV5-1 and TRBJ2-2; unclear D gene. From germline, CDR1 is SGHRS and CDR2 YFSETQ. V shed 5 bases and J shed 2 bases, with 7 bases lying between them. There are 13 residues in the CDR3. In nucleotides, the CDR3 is TGCGCCAGCAGTGTAGAAAACACCGGGGAGCTGTTTTTT. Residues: CASSVENTGELFF.

As DNA, the CDR3 is TGTGCCAGCTCAGGAGGGAGCTCTGGAAACACCATATATTTT. It yields the protein CASSGGSSGNTIYF. The chain employs TRBV18 and TRBJ1-3, with D unresolved. The CDR3 consists of 14 residues. Trimming pared 5 bases from V and 0 bases from J, leaving 8 bases between. Germline lookup yields CDR1 KGHSH and CDR2 LQKENI.

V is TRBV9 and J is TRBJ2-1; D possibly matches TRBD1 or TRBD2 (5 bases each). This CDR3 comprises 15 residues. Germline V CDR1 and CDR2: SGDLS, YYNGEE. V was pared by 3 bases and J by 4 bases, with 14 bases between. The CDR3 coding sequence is TGTGCCAGCAGCGACGAGGGGCTGATATACAATGAGCAGTTCTTC. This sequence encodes CASSDEGLIYNEQFF.

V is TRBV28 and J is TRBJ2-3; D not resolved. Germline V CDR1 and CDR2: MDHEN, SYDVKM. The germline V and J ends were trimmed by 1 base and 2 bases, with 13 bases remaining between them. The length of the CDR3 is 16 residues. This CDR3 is CASSLYDREATDTQYF. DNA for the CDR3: TGTGCCAGCAGTTTATATGATCGAGAAGCCACAGATACGCAGTATTTT.

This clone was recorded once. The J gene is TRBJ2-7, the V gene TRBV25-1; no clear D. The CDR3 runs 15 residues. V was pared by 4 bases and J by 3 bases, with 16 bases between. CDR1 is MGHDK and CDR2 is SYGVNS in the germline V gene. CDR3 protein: CASSVRLRLNYEQYV. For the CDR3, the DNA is TGTGCCAGCAGTGTTCGCCTAAGACTTAACTACGAGCAGTACGTC.

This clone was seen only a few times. CDR3 residues: CAWTKGGVRTEAFF. CDR3 bases: TGTGCCTGGACCAAAGGCGGGGTCCGCACTGAAGCTTTCTTT. The rearrangement uses TRBV30 and TRBJ1-1; D call uncertain. Germline loops: CDR1 GTSNPN, CDR2 SVGIG (reference sequence). With 4 bases removed from V and 4 bases from J, the gap between germline ends came to 16 bases. This CDR3 has 14 residues.

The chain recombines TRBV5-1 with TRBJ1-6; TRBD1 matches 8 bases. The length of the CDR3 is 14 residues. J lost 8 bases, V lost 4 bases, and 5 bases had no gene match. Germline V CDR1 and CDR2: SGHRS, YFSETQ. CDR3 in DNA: TGCGCCAGCAGCACGCGACAGGGGTATTCACCCCTCCACTTT. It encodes CASSTRQGYSPLHF.

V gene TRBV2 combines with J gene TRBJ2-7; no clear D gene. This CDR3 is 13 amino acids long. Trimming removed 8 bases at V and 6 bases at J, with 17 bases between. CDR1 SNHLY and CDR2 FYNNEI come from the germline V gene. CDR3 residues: CASGLEVGGEQYV. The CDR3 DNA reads TGTGCCAGCGGGCTAGAAGTCGGCGGCGAGCAGTACGTC.

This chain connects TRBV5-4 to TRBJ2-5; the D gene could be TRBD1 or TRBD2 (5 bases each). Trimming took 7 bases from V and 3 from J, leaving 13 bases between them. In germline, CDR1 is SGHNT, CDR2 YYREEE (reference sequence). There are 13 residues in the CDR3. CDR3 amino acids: CASWRTLEETQYF. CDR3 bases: TGTGCCAGCTGGAGGACACTTGAAGAGACCCAGTACTTC.

The CDR3: CSASRDSSYEQYF. CDR3 nucleotides: TGCAGTGCTAGTCGGGACAGCTCCTACGAGCAGTACTTC. The genes are TRBV20-1 and TRBJ2-7, with TRBD1 identical over 7 bases. The CDR3 spans 13 residues. The V segment lost 3 bases and the J segment 0 bases; nucleotides outside the gene matches: 2. CDR1 and CDR2 (germline): DFQATT, SNEGSKA (reference sequence).

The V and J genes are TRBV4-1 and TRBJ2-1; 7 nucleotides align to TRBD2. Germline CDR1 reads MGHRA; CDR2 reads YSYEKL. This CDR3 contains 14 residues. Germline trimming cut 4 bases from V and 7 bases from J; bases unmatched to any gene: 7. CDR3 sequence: CASSPGGSGNEQFF. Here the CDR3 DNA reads TGCGCCAGCAGCCCCGGCGGGAGTGGAAATGAGCAGTTCTTC.

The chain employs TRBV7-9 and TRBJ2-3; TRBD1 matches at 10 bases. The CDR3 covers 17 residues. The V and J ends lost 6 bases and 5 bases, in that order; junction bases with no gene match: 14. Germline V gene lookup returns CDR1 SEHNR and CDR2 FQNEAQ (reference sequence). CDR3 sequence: CASRKGTGDFMGDTQYF. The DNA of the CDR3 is TGTGCCAGCAGAAAGGGGACAGGGGACTTTATGGGAGATACGCAGTATTTT.

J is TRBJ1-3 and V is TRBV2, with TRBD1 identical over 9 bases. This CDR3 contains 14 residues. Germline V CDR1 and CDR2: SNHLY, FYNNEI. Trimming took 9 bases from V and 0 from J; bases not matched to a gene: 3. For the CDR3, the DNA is TGTGCCAGTCGGGACAGGGCCTCTGGAAACACCATATATTTT. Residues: CASRDRASGNTIYF.

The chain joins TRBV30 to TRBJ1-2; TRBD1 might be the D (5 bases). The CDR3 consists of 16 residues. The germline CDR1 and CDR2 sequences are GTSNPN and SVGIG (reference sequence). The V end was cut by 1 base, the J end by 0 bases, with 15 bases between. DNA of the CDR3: TGTGCCTGGAGTGGGTTGGGGGTACCCTCTAACTATGGCTACACCTTC. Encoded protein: CAWSGLGVPSNYGYTF. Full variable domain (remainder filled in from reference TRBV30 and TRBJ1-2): SQTIHQWPATLVQPVGSPLSLECTVEGTSNPNLYWYRQAAGRGLQLLFYSVGIGQISSEVPQNLSASRPQDRQFILSSKKLLLSDSGFYLCAWSGLGVPSNYGYTFGSGTRLTVV.

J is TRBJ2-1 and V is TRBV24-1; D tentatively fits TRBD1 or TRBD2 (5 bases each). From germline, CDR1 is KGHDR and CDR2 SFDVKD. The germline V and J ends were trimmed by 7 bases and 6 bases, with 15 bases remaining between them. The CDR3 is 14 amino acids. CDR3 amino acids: CATRGVRGSNEQFF. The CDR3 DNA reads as TGTGCCACCAGGGGGGTACGGGGTTCCAATGAGCAGTTCTTC.

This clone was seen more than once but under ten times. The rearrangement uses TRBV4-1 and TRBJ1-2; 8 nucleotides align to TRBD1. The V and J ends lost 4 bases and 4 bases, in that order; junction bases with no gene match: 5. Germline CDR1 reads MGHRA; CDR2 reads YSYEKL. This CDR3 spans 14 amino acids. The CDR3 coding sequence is TGCGCCAGCAGCCCGACAGGGGAGGGCTATGGCTACACCTTC. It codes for CASSPTGEGYGYTF.

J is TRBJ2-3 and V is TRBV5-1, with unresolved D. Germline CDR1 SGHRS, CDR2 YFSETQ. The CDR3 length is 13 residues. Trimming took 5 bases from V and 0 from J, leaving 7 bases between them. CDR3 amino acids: CASRPSSTDTQYF. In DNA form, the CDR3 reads TGCGCCAGCAGACCTTCAAGCACAGATACGCAGTATTTT.

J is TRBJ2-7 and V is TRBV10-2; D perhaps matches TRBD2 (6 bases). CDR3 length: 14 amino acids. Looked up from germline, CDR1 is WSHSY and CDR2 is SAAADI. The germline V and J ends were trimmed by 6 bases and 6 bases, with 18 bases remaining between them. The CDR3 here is CASRRSYRGSEQYV. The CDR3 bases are TGCGCCAGCAGACGGAGTTATCGGGGGAGCGAGCAGTACGTC.

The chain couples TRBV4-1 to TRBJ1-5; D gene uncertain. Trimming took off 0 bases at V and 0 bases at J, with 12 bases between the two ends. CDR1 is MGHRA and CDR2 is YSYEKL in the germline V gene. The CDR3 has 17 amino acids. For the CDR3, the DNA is TGCGCCAGCAGCCAAGAGGTCGGAGGTTATAGCAATCAGCCCCAGCATTTT. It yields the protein CASSQEVGGYSNQPQHF.